Each of the 26 T cell receptor beta chains below was sequenced from the same sample in a study of a mutant IDH1 vaccine in newly diagnosed glioma. The repertoire was sequenced with immunoSEQ multiplex PCR; TCRdb's copy has only in-frame clones and lacks some. The profile shows about 60,000 clones, about nine tenths of them singletons. These receptors have no identified antigens. Stated time point: week 35, safety follow-up. Mutant IDH1 20-mer peptide, at 300 ug, made up each vaccine dose, with topical imiquimod. Sample: PBMCs, taken from a glioma patient whose treatment included an IDH1 peptide vaccine. These receptors were taken from a man aged 40-49 years with glioma.

The chain uses TRBV21-1 and TRBJ1-5. TRBV21-1 is shown as a pseudogene. The CDR3 spans 17 residues. CDR3 in DNA: TGTGCCAGCAGCAAAAACGGTCGATTAAATAGCAATCAGCCCCAGCATTTT. The encoded protein is CASSKNGRLNSNQPQHF.

This chain connects TRBV4-1 to TRBJ2-1, with 7 positions matching TRBD2. Germline trimming cut 4 bases from V and 8 bases from J; bases unmatched to any gene: 17. CDR3 size: 17 residues. Germline V gene data show CDR1 as MGHRA and CDR2 as YSYEKL. For the CDR3, the DNA is TGCGCCAGCAGCCGGGGGGGACTAACCAATCCTTACCATGAGCAGTTCTTC. This codes for CASSRGGLTNPYHEQFF.

The gene calls are TRBV7-6 and TRBJ1-1; 9 bases agree with TRBD1. V trimming: 1 base; J trimming: 5 bases; junction bases outside the gene matches: 5. The CDR3 totals 15 residues. Germline lookup yields CDR1 SGHVS and CDR2 FNYEAQ. CDR3 region: CASSLVAGTGTEAFF. DNA of the CDR3: TGTGCCAGCAGCTTAGTCGCCGGGACAGGGACTGAAGCTTTCTTT. Supplemented by reference TRBV7-6 and TRBJ1-1, the full variable domain reads GAGVSQSPRYKVTKRGQDVALRCDPISGHVSLYWYRQALGQGPEFLTYFNYEAQQDKSGLPNDRFSAERPEGSISTLTIQRTEQRDSAMYRCASSLVAGTGTEAFFGQGTRLTVV.

This rearrangement joins TRBV29-1 to TRBJ1-1; 10 bases fit TRBD1. Germline CDR1 reads SQVTM; CDR2 reads ANQGSEA. There are 15 residues in the CDR3. V lost 8 bases, J lost 5 bases, and 14 bases stayed unmatched. CDR3 nucleotide sequence: TGCAGCTCGACAGGGGGCGGAATTGGGATGACTGAAGCTTTCTTT. Amino acids: CSSTGGGIGMTEAFF.

J is TRBJ1-2 and V is TRBV9; D uncertain. The germline V gene has CDR1 SGDLS and CDR2 YYNGEE. Trimming took off 0 bases at V and 8 bases at J, with 11 bases between the two ends. The CDR3 has 13 amino acids. CDR3 region: CASSVAPNRGYTF. The CDR3 nucleotides are TGTGCCAGCAGCGTAGCCCCCAATCGAGGCTACACCTTC.

This rearrangement joins TRBV7-6 to TRBJ1-4; perhaps TRBD1 as D (5 bases). V lost 5 bases and J 4 bases, leaving 14 bases between the germline ends. This CDR3 comprises 15 residues. CDR1 is SGHVS and CDR2 is FNYEAQ in the germline V gene. CDR3 sequence reads: CASSPMGRYNEKLFF. DNA of the CDR3: TGTGCCAGCAGCCCCATGGGGCGATATAATGAAAAACTGTTTTTT. Based on the CDR3 plus reference TRBV7-6 and TRBJ1-4, the full variable domain is GAGVSQSPRYKVTKRGQDVALRCDPISGHVSLYWYRQALGQGPEFLTYFNYEAQQDKSGLPNDRFSAERPEGSISTLTIQRTEQRDSAMYRCASSPMGRYNEKLFFGSGTQLSVL.

This clone came up once. The V and J genes are TRBV28 and TRBJ1-1; D gene ambiguous. V dropped 4 bases and J dropped 11 bases, with 11 bases sitting between them. The germline gives CDR1 MDHEN, CDR2 SYDVKM. The CDR3 is 11 amino acids. This CDR3 is CASSSTEVAFF. CDR3 in DNA: TGTGCCAGCAGTTCCACGGAGGTGGCTTTCTTT.

The chain uses TRBV20-1 and TRBJ2-7; D unclear. There are 11 residues in the CDR3. Germline-derived CDR1 and CDR2 are DFQATT and SNEGSKA (reference sequence). The V gene lost 3 bases and the J gene lost 4 bases, with 7 bases spanning the gap. The CDR3 region is CSARGNYEQYF. The DNA of the CDR3 is TGCAGTGCTAGGGGGAATTACGAGCAGTACTTC.

A few counts support this clone. The chain employs TRBV5-8 and TRBJ2-7; D call uncertain. Germline-derived CDR1 and CDR2 are SGHTS and YDEGEE. The CDR3 length is 15 residues. The V gene lost 2 bases and the J gene lost 3 bases, with 15 bases spanning the gap. CDR3 loop: CASSFYYTTSYEQYF. CDR3 DNA sequence: TGTGCCAGCAGCTTTTACTATACTACAAGCTACGAGCAGTACTTC.

This rearrangement joins TRBV4-1 to TRBJ2-7; possibly TRBD1 for D (5 bases). The germline V gene has CDR1 MGHRA and CDR2 YSYEKL. The CDR3 covers 15 residues. The germline V and J ends were trimmed by 2 bases and 6 bases, with 17 bases remaining between them. In DNA form, the CDR3 reads TGCGCCAGCAGCCAATTCACGGCAGGGAAACGCGAGCAGTACTTC. It specifies CASSQFTAGKREQYF.

The rearrangement uses TRBV4-1 and TRBJ2-5; possible D gene TRBD2, 6 bases. V was shortened by 0 bases and J by 5 bases, with 19 bases between the two germline ends. This CDR3 contains 17 residues. Germline V CDR1 and CDR2: MGHRA, YSYEKL. In nucleotides, the CDR3 is TGCGCCAGCAGCCAAGAAGGGCGACGGGAGAGGATGGAGACCCAGTACTTC. This translates into CASSQEGRRERMETQYF.

The CDR3 sequence: CASSLGLAVLEQYF. The CDR3 DNA is TGTGCCAGCAGCCTAGGACTAGCGGTACTCGAGCAGTACTTC. V gene TRBV7-2 combines with J gene TRBJ2-7; 10 bases map to TRBD2. The V segment lost 5 bases and the J segment 6 bases; nucleotides outside the gene matches: 7. The CDR3 extends over 14 amino acids. Germline assignment: CDR1 SGHTA and CDR2 FQGNSA.

Turning to this clone: Other DNA sequences in the same sample also yield this CDR3. V gene TRBV6-6 combines with J gene TRBJ2-3; D gene unclear. Germline lookup yields CDR1 MNHNY and CDR2 SVGAGI (reference sequence). Trimming left V 5 bases short and J 5 bases short, with 5 bases between. The CDR3 runs to 11 residues. DNA for the CDR3: TGTGCCAGCAGTAGTGGAGATACGCAGTATTTT. Amino acid sequence: CASSSGDTQYF.

V usage is TRBV5-1 and J usage is TRBJ1-1; D may be TRBD1 (5 bases). The CDR3 consists of 16 residues. Germline V gene data show CDR1 as SGHRS and CDR2 as YFSETQ. The V and J ends lost 7 bases and 4 bases respectively, with 23 bases between them. The CDR3: CASCSRQISGGTEAFF. DNA for the CDR3: TGCGCCAGCTGCTCAAGACAGATAAGCGGGGGCACTGAAGCTTTCTTT. Looking up the rest from reference TRBV5-1 and TRBJ1-1 gives the full variable domain: KAGVTQTPRYLIKTRGQQVTLSCSPISGHRSVSWYQQTPGQGLQFLFEYFSETQRNKGNFPGRFSGRQFSNSRSEMNVSTLELGDSALYLCASCSRQISGGTEAFFGQGTRLTVV.

This clone was recorded only once. The chain employs TRBV6-5 and TRBJ2-1; TRBD2 agrees at 10 bases. The V gene end was trimmed by 4 bases and the J gene end by 7 bases; junction bases not matched to a gene: 10. CDR1 MNHEY and CDR2 SVGAGI come from the germline V gene. CDR3 size: 16 residues. For the CDR3, the DNA is TGTGCCAGCAGTTCCCGGTCTAGCGGGAGTTGGAATGAGCAGTTCTTC. Its protein is CASSSRSSGSWNEQFF.

The J gene is TRBJ2-7, the V gene TRBV7-9; D is perhaps TRBD1 (6 bases). Germline-derived CDR1 and CDR2 are SEHNR and FQNEAQ (reference sequence). V was shortened by 6 bases and J by 6 bases, with 12 bases between the two germline ends. The CDR3 runs to 12 residues. CDR3 bases: TGTGCCAGCAGTAATACAGGGACCGAGCAGTACTTC. It translates to CASSNTGTEQYF.

CDR3 sequence reads: CATTEGPDTEAFF. Written as DNA, the CDR3 is TGCGCCACCACGGAGGGGCCGGACACTGAAGCTTTCTTT. The chain joins TRBV5-1 to TRBJ1-1, with a weak D call TRBD1 (5 bases). The CDR3 loop spans 13 amino acids. Germline V gene sequence: CDR1 SGHRS, CDR2 YFSETQ. The V and J ends lost 9 bases and 3 bases respectively, with 15 bases between them.

DNA for the CDR3: TGTGCCAGCAGCGTAGACGGGCACAATGAGCAGTTCTTC. This codes for CASSVDGHNEQFF. The rearrangement joins TRBV9 to TRBJ2-1; D call uncertain. Germline CDR1 reads SGDLS; CDR2 reads YYNGEE. Trimming shortened V by 0 bases and J by 5 bases, and 6 bases separated the two germline ends. The CDR3 totals 13 residues.

The rearrangement uses TRBV7-2 and TRBJ1-1, with D perhaps matching TRBD1 (5 bases). V was shortened by 4 bases and J by 4 bases, with 25 bases between the two germline ends. There are 18 residues in the CDR3. The germline CDR1 and CDR2 sequences are SGHTA and FQGNSA. CDR3 nucleotide sequence: TGTGCCAGCAGCTCCCAGCCCAGTATTATAGGGGAGAGCACTGAAGCTTTCTTT. It specifies CASSSQPSIIGESTEAFF. The whole variable domain, remainder taken from reference TRBV7-2 and TRBJ1-1, is GAGVSQSPSNKVTEKGKDVELRCDPISGHTALYWYRQSLGQGLEFLIYFQGNSAPDKSGLPSDRFSAERTGGSVSTLTIQRTQQEDSAVYLCASSSQPSIIGESTEAFFGQGTRLTVV.

V is TRBV7-2 and J is TRBJ2-5, with 7 bases identical to TRBD1. The CDR3 loop spans 15 amino acids. The germline gives CDR1 SGHTA, CDR2 FQGNSA. V lost 1 base and J lost 4; bases outside the gene matches: 6. The CDR3 loop is CASSLVQSGGETQYF. For the CDR3, the DNA is TGTGCCAGCAGCTTAGTCCAATCAGGGGGAGAGACCCAGTACTTC.

This rearrangement joins TRBV13 to TRBJ1-5, with unresolved D. The V end was cut by 2 bases, the J end by 6 bases, with 5 bases between. CDR3 length equals 12 residues. Germline assignment: CDR1 PRHDT and CDR2 FYEKMQ (reference sequence). CDR3 DNA sequence: TGTGCCAGCAGCTTATTAGGTCAGCCCCAGCATTTT. The encoded protein is CASSLLGQPQHF.

The rearrangement joins TRBV4-3 to TRBJ2-3; 9 nucleotides line up with TRBD2. J lost 6 bases, V lost 4 bases, and 14 bases had no gene match. The CDR3 loop spans 17 amino acids. Germline CDR1 and CDR2: LGHNA and YSLEER. CDR3 coding DNA: TGCGCCAGCAGCCTGTCGATAGGAGCGGGAGGTGGCGATACGCAGTATTTT. It codes for CASSLSIGAGGGDTQYF.

For the CDR3, the DNA is TGCGCCAGCAGCTTCTCCCCTAGTACTGAAGCTTTCTTT. Translation gives CASSFSPSTEAFF. The V gene is TRBV5-1, the J gene TRBJ1-1; D is unresolved. The CDR3 has 13 residues. Germline-derived CDR1 and CDR2 are SGHRS and YFSETQ. V was pared by 2 bases and J by 5 bases, with 10 bases between.

The chain uses TRBV6-5 and TRBJ2-7, with a possible D match to TRBD2 (5 bases). With 7 bases removed from V and 2 bases from J, the gap between germline ends came to 15 bases. Germline-derived CDR1 and CDR2 are MNHEY and SVGAGI. This CDR3 region has 14 residues. The CDR3 region is CASNPGRGTYEQYF. The CDR3 DNA reads as TGTGCCAGCAACCCGGGCCGGGGAACCTACGAGCAGTACTTC.

The chain employs TRBV18 and TRBJ2-7; 10 positions agree with TRBD1. The CDR3 runs 15 residues. J gave up 6 bases and V 4 bases, and 9 bases lay outside the gene matches. Per germline, CDR1 KGHSH and CDR2 LQKENI. The CDR3 bases are TGTGCCAGCTCACGGGGACAGGGGCAGGGGTTCGAGCAGTACTTC. Amino acids: CASSRGQGQGFEQYF.

The rearrangement joins TRBV10-3 to TRBJ2-1; 9 bases match TRBD2. Germline loops: CDR1 ENHRY, CDR2 SYGVKD. The CDR3 has 15 amino acids. V trimming: 2 bases; J trimming: 4 bases; junction bases outside the gene matches: 3. DNA for the CDR3: TGTGCCATCAGTGAGGGGGCGGGAGGGTACAATGAGCAGTTCTTC. Its protein is CAISEGAGGYNEQFF.